A selection of T cell receptor beta chains follows, all from one sample in a study of blood T cell repertoires in COVID-19. Produced via immunoSEQ multiplex PCR; TCRdb's table is partial and in-frame only. The sample lists about 100,000 clones, 80% occurring once. The sample was peripheral blood. The receptor source for this set is a man aged 65 to 85 with active or convalescent COVID-19. Both conserved end residues are part of each CDR3. D genes are given only for firm matches. Only part of the rows carry a size: once, few, many, or a class if the clone is expanded.

CDR3,DNA,V,D,size,J
CASSQDAQHFSGNTIYF,TGCGCCAGCAGCCAAGATGCACAGCATTTCTCTGGAAACACCATATATTTT,TRBV4-3,NA,NA,TRBJ1-3
CASSLGVGGTNEKLFF,TGTGCCAGCAGCCTCGGGGTGGGCGGAACTAATGAAAAACTGTTTTTT,TRBV3-1/TRBV3-2,NA,once,TRBJ1-4
CASSYSGWGLEQYF,TGTGCCAGCAGTTACTCAGGATGGGGGCTCGAGCAGTACTTC,TRBV6-2/TRBV6-3,NA,NA,TRBJ2-7
CASSLPAGGTSTTEQYF,TGTGCCAGCAGTTTACCCGCGGGAGGAACATCTACTACCGAGCAGTACTTC,TRBV28,TRBD2,NA,TRBJ2-7
CATDRDSHSGNTIYF,TGTGCCACCGACAGGGACTCTCACTCTGGAAACACCATATATTTT,TRBV19,TRBD1,once,TRBJ1-3
CASSLRGRNTEAFF,TGTGCCAGCAGCTTGAGGGGGAGGAACACTGAAGCTTTCTTT,TRBV5-8,NA,NA,TRBJ1-1
CSVGPGLEGYEQYF,TGCAGCGTGGGACCGGGACTAGAGGGCTACGAGCAGTACTTC,TRBV29-1,TRBD2,NA,TRBJ2-7
CASSAGPGGTSYEQYF,TGTGCCAGCAGCGCCGGGCCCGGGGGAACCTCCTACGAGCAGTACTTC,TRBV9,NA,NA,TRBJ2-7
CASSQDMRSGLAQNYEQYF,TGCGCCAGCAGCCAAGATATGAGGTCCGGACTAGCGCAGAACTACGAGCAGTACTTC,TRBV4-1,TRBD2,once,TRBJ2-7
CASSWTAGRTEAFF,TGTGCCAGCAGCTGGACAGCAGGGAGAACTGAAGCTTTCTTT,TRBV5-6,NA,NA,TRBJ1-1
CASGAGPTYEQYF,TGTGCCAGCGGAGCGGGACCCACCTACGAGCAGTACTTC,TRBV7-3,TRBD2,NA,TRBJ2-7
CASSPLSSGDLDTQYF,TGTGCCAGCTCACCATTGTCTAGCGGGGACTTGGATACGCAGTATTTT,TRBV18,TRBD2,NA,TRBJ2-3
CASSLGAGGSGNTIYF,TGTGCCAGCAGCTTGGGGGCAGGAGGTAGTGGAAACACCATATATTTT,TRBV5-6,NA,many,TRBJ1-3
CASKDLASGSYEQFF,TGTGCCAGCAAAGACTTGGCTAGCGGGAGTTATGAGCAGTTCTTC,TRBV27,TRBD2,NA,TRBJ2-1
CASSLDGNTGELFF,TGCGCCAGCAGCTTGGACGGGAACACCGGGGAGCTGTTTTTT,TRBV5-1,NA,NA,TRBJ2-2
CASRPGGSNNEQFF,TGTGCCAGCCGTCCTGGCGGGTCTAACAATGAGCAGTTCTTC,TRBV2,NA,many,TRBJ2-1
CASSVGTSGGPEQFF,TGTGCCAGCAGCGTAGGGACTAGCGGGGGCCCCGAGCAGTTCTTC,TRBV9,TRBD2,NA,TRBJ2-1
CASSRGTSVNEQYF,TGTGCCAGCAGCCGCGGGACTAGCGTCAACGAGCAGTACTTC,TRBV6-5,TRBD2,NA,TRBJ2-7
CASSHRSTGPDTQYF,TGTGCCAGCAGCCACCGATCGACAGGGCCAGATACGCAGTATTTT,TRBV14,TRBD1,NA,TRBJ2-3
CASSNSQGSGNTIYF,TGTGCCAGCAGCAACTCTCAGGGGTCTGGAAACACCATATATTTT,TRBV5-8,NA,NA,TRBJ1-3
CAWSRDYEQYF,TGTGCCTGGTCCAGGGACTACGAGCAGTACTTC,TRBV30,NA,few,TRBJ2-7
CASSQGQYEQYF,TGTGCCAGCAGCCAAGGACAGTACGAGCAGTACTTC,TRBV16,NA,NA,TRBJ2-7
CASSGGGTSGQETQYF,TGTGCCAGCAGCGGTGGAGGGACTAGCGGACAAGAGACCCAGTACTTC,TRBV21-1,NA,once,TRBJ2-5
CASSLVVGTGEAYEQYF,TGTGCCAGCAGCTTAGTGGTCGGGACAGGTGAGGCCTACGAGCAGTACTTC,TRBV7-2,TRBD1,once,TRBJ2-7
CASSLPLGGTEAFF,TGTGCCAGCAGCCTCCCATTGGGGGGCACTGAAGCTTTCTTT,TRBV7-9,NA,few,TRBJ1-1
CASSLVGQFSYEQYF,TGTGCCAGCAGCTTAGTGGGGCAGTTCTCCTACGAGCAGTACTTC,TRBV7-9,NA,once,TRBJ2-7
CATSDGSNQPQHF,TGTGCCACCAGTGATGGCTCTAATCAGCCCCAGCATTTT,TRBV24-1,NA,NA,TRBJ1-5
CASISGTGAHQPQHF,TGTGCCAGCATTTCCGGGACAGGGGCTCATCAGCCCCAGCATTTT,TRBV28,TRBD1,NA,TRBJ1-5
CASSIVGQGLSGANVLTF,TGTGCCAGTAGTATAGTGGGACAGGGACTCTCTGGGGCCAACGTCCTGACTTTC,TRBV19,TRBD1,few,TRBJ2-6
CASRRAPTGPYTEAFF,TGTGCCAGCAGACGCGCACCTACAGGCCCTTACACTGAAGCTTTCTTT,TRBV7-6,NA,NA,TRBJ1-1
CATSWGEGRNSPLHF,TGTGCCACCTCGTGGGGGGAGGGTCGGAATTCACCCCTCCACTTT,TRBV6-5,NA,NA,TRBJ1-6
CASSLGRQGAYEQYF,TGCGCCAGCAGCTTGGGCCGACAGGGGGCCTACGAGCAGTACTTC,TRBV5-1,TRBD1,NA,TRBJ2-7
CASSYRDSRFYNSPLHF,TGTGCCAGCAGCTACCGGGACTCGCGGTTCTATAATTCACCCCTCCACTTT,TRBV28,NA,NA,TRBJ1-6
CASSFTGDYGYTF,TGCGCCAGCAGCTTTACAGGGGACTATGGCTACACCTTC,TRBV5-1,TRBD1,NA,TRBJ1-2
CASSGVGGGTEAFF,TGTGCCAGCAGTGGGGTCGGGGGAGGCACTGAAGCTTTCTTT,TRBV25-1,NA,NA,TRBJ1-1
CASSPDPGQGRTEAFF,TGTGCCAGCTCCCCAGACCCGGGACAGGGTAGGACTGAAGCTTTCTTT,TRBV18,TRBD1,once,TRBJ1-1
CASSLVAGQGAYEQYF,TGTGCCAGCAGCTTAGTCGCGGGACAGGGGGCCTACGAGCAGTACTTC,TRBV7-2,TRBD1,NA,TRBJ2-7
CASSPEGGRPLTRELFF,TGTGCCAGCAGCCCAGAGGGAGGAAGACCCCTCACGAGGGAGCTGTTTTTT,TRBV7-2,NA,few,TRBJ2-2
CATSDPWTGEGAFF,TGTGCCACCAGTGATCCCTGGACAGGGGAGGGGGCTTTCTTT,TRBV24-1,TRBD1,NA,TRBJ1-1
CASSPGDYGYTF,TGTGCCAGCAGTCCAGGGGACTATGGCTACACCTTC,TRBV28,NA,once,TRBJ1-2
CSASAAYGYTF,TGCAGTGCTAGTGCCGCGTATGGCTACACCTTC,TRBV20-1,NA,NA,TRBJ1-2
CASSVEAGNSPLHF,TGTGCCAGCAGCGTAGAGGCAGGCAATTCACCCCTCCACTTT,TRBV9,NA,NA,TRBJ1-6
CASSPLQGHSYNEQFF,TGCGCCAGCAGTCCCCTTCAGGGTCACTCCTACAATGAGCAGTTCTTC,TRBV5-1,NA,once,TRBJ2-1
CASSPIGTGYNEQFF,TGTGCCAGTAGTCCAATCGGGACAGGCTACAATGAGCAGTTCTTC,TRBV19,TRBD1,NA,TRBJ2-1
CASSYADRGRGTEAFF,TGTGCCAGCAGTTACGCAGACAGGGGAAGGGGGACTGAAGCTTTCTTT,TRBV6-2/TRBV6-3,TRBD1,NA,TRBJ1-1
CASSESVQETQYF,TGTGCCAGCAGTGAGTCAGTCCAAGAGACCCAGTACTTC,TRBV2,NA,few,TRBJ2-5
CASSQRQGGGAFPGELFF,TGTGCCAGCAGCCAACGCCAAGGTGGGGGGGCGTTCCCCGGGGAGCTGTTTTTT,TRBV4-2,NA,NA,TRBJ2-2
CASTPGLAVLEQFF,TGCGCCAGCACCCCCGGACTAGCGGTCCTTGAGCAGTTCTTC,TRBV5-1,TRBD2,NA,TRBJ2-1
CASSTGLPGELFF,TGTGCCAGCAGCACGGGACTCCCCGGGGAGCTGTTTTTT,TRBV7-2,NA,NA,TRBJ2-2